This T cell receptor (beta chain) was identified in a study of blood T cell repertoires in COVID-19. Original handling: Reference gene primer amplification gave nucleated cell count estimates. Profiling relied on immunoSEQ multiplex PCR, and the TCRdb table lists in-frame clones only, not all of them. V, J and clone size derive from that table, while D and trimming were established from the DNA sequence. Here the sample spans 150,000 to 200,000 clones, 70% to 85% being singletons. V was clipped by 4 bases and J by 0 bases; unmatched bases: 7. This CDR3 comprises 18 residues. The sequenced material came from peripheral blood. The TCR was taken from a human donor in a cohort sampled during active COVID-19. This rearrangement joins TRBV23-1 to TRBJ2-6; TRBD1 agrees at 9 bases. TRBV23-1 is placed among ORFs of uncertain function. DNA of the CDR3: TGCGCCAGCAGTCGCCCGGGACAGGGTCGCTCTGGGGCCAACGTCCTGACTTTC. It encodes CASSRPGQGRSGANVLTF.